This entry lists 24 T cell receptor beta chains sequenced from one sample in a study of blood T cell repertoires in COVID-19. Profiled with immunoSEQ multiplex PCR; TCRdb holds only in-frame clones, not every one. Among under 150,000 clones listed, roughly 90% were seen once. What was sequenced was peripheral blood. Receptors were obtained from a human donor in a cohort sampled during active COVID-19.

The rearrangement uses TRBV6-4 and TRBJ1-3; D unresolved. The germline CDR1 and CDR2 sequences are MRHNA and SNTAGT. The CDR3 loop spans 16 amino acids. V gave up 0 bases and J gave up 0 bases, with 9 bases separating them. Here the CDR3 DNA reads TGTGCCAGCAGTGACTCATCACGGAGCTCTGGAAACACCATATATTTT. This encodes CASSDSSRSSGNTIYF.

The chain combines TRBV7-9 with TRBJ2-5; 8 positions match TRBD1. With 3 bases clipped from V and 4 bases from J, the junction kept 7 bases outside the gene matches. The germline CDR1 and CDR2 sequences are SEHNR and FQNEAQ (reference sequence). This CDR3 is 15 amino acids long. This chain's CDR3 is CASSFGQGDGETQYF. The DNA for the CDR3 is TGTGCCAGCAGCTTTGGACAGGGCGATGGAGAGACCCAGTACTTC.

Only a few counts were recorded for this clone. The chain recombines TRBV5-1 with TRBJ2-1; 7 bases are a match to TRBD2. J was trimmed by 4 bases and V by 7 bases; bases with no gene match: 11. The CDR3 is made up of 15 amino acids. The germline V gene has CDR1 SGHRS and CDR2 YFSETQ. The DNA for the CDR3 is TGCGCCAGCTCCCGCGGGAGCGGGGAATACAATGAGCAGTTCTTC. It codes for CASSRGSGEYNEQFF.

The chain combines TRBV28 with TRBJ1-5; D is ambiguous. Germline-derived CDR1 and CDR2 are MDHEN and SYDVKM. Trimming removed 6 bases at V and 3 bases at J, with 24 bases between. The CDR3 runs to 18 residues. This CDR3 reads CASSLNLGRVVTNQPQHF. CDR3 bases: TGTGCCAGCAGCCTTAACTTAGGTCGGGTAGTGACCAATCAGCCCCAGCATTTT.

The chain employs TRBV29-1 and TRBJ2-7; the match to TRBD2 covers 8 bases. The CDR3 is 14 amino acids. The J segment lost 1 base and the V segment lost 4 bases, leaving 6 bases of the junction unmatched. Germline CDR1 is SQVTM and CDR2 is ANQGSEA. CDR3 DNA sequence: TGCAGCGTTGTGGGCGGGGGGCTGTCCTACGAGCAGTACTTC. It codes for CSVVGGGLSYEQYF.

The V call is TRBV20-1, the J call TRBJ1-1; D might be TRBD1 (6 bases). The CDR3 has 16 residues. Trimming took off 3 bases at V and 6 bases at J, with 23 bases between the two ends. In germline, CDR1 is DFQATT, CDR2 SNEGSKA (reference sequence). The CDR3 nucleotides are TGCAGTGCTAGTCGGGTGAGCGTCAGGGGCGACCCTGAAGCTTTCTTT. Its translation: CSASRVSVRGDPEAFF.

Notes on this clone: Other DNA sequences of this sample code for an identical CDR3. V is TRBV15 and J is TRBJ1-2, with D maybe TRBD1 (6 bases). The germline V gene has CDR1 LNHNV and CDR2 YYDKDF (reference sequence). CDR3 length: 13 amino acids. With 0 bases removed from V and 6 bases from J, the gap between germline ends came to 8 bases. Here the CDR3 reads CATSREEGDGYTF. Here the CDR3 DNA reads TGTGCCACCAGCAGAGAAGAGGGGGATGGCTACACCTTC.

The CDR3 here is CASLRDWNTGELFF. CDR3 DNA: TGTGCCAGCCTCCGGGACTGGAACACCGGGGAGCTGTTTTTT. The chain joins TRBV7-8 to TRBJ2-2; D is perhaps TRBD2 (6 bases). Trimming cost V 8 bases and J 1 base, with 11 bases left between them. This CDR3 region has 14 residues. Germline CDR1 SGHVS, CDR2 FQNEAQ. Variable domain in full (rest from reference TRBV7-8 and TRBJ2-2): GAGVSQSPRYKVAKRGQDVALRCDPISGHVSLFWYQQALGQGPEFLTYFQNEAQLDKSGLPSDRFFAERPEGSVSTLKIQRTQQEDSAVYLCASLRDWNTGELFFGEGSRLTVL.

This clone has ten or more counts. Other DNA variants within this sample encode the same CDR3. V usage is TRBV25-1 and J usage is TRBJ1-3; no firm D call. V was cut by 5 bases and J by 1 base, with 3 bases left in between. CDR3 length: 12 amino acids. Per the germline V gene, CDR1 is MGHDK and CDR2 is SYGVNS. CDR3 coding DNA: TGTGCCAGCAGTCCTTCTGGAAACACCATATATTTT. The encoded protein is CASSPSGNTIYF.

The chain combines TRBV6-5 with TRBJ2-1; TRBD2 is a possible D gene (6 bases). V was pared by 7 bases and J by 0 bases, with 7 bases between. This CDR3 comprises 13 residues. Germline V gene data show CDR1 as MNHEY and CDR2 as SVGAGI. The CDR3 DNA sequence: TGTGCCAGCACGGGGGTCTCCTACAATGAGCAGTTCTTC. Translation: CASTGVSYNEQFF.

This clone was detected once. CDR3: CASSLGLHYGYTF. DNA of the CDR3: TGTGCCAGCAGTTTGGGGCTACACTATGGCTACACCTTC. The V gene is TRBV28, the J gene TRBJ1-2, with a weak D call TRBD1 (5 bases). The length of the CDR3 is 13 residues. V shed 3 bases and J shed 3 bases, with 8 bases lying between them. CDR1 and CDR2 from the germline V gene are MDHEN and SYDVKM.

V usage is TRBV7-2 and J usage is TRBJ2-1, with D possibly being TRBD2 (5 bases). V was clipped by 1 base and J by 12 bases, with 13 bases between them. This CDR3 has 13 residues. Germline CDR1 is SGHTA and CDR2 is FQGNSA. The CDR3 DNA sequence: TGTGCCAGCAGCTTAGTTGGAGGTGACGGGCAGTTCTTC. This sequence encodes CASSLVGGDGQFF.

The chain is built from TRBV14 and TRBJ2-1; 8 bases are a match to TRBD2. In germline, CDR1 is SGHDN, CDR2 FVKESK. There are 19 residues in the CDR3. Losses at the gene ends were 0 bases for V and 7 bases for J; bases not matched to a gene: 17. The CDR3 DNA sequence: TGTGCCAGCAGCCAAGAAGGGCCTACTAGCGGAAGAGGGAGGAATGAGCAGTTCTTC. Protein product: CASSQEGPTSGRGRNEQFF.

The chain couples TRBV7-9 to TRBJ2-3; 9 positions agree with TRBD2. The germline CDR1 and CDR2 sequences are SEHNR and FQNEAQ (reference sequence). V shed 2 bases and J 6 bases; nucleotides not matched to a gene: 9. The CDR3 sequence is 16 residues long. The CDR3 region is CASSLNLAGSTDTQYF. CDR3 bases: TGTGCCAGCAGCTTAAACCTAGCGGGGTCCACGGATACGCAGTATTTT.

In DNA, the CDR3 is TGTGCCAGCAGTCTGTACAGGCTGAACACTGAAGCTTTCTTT. Protein sequence: CASSLYRLNTEAFF. The rearrangement joins TRBV28 to TRBJ1-1; possibly TRBD1 for D (5 bases). V lost 5 bases, J lost 0 bases, and 10 bases lay in between. Germline CDR1 and CDR2: MDHEN and SYDVKM. There are 14 residues in the CDR3.

CDR3 in DNA: TGTGCCAGCAGTTCTTGGGCGGGGACCGAGCAGTACTTC. Translated, it gives CASSSWAGTEQYF. J is TRBJ2-7 and V is TRBV6-5, with a tentative D call TRBD2 (6 bases). The V gene's germline CDR1 is MNHEY and CDR2 SVGAGI. Deletions cut 4 bases from V and 6 bases from J, with 13 bases between. The length of the CDR3 is 13 residues.

The chain uses TRBV3-1 (or the pseudogene TRBV3-2) and TRBJ1-6; D not resolved. Trimming pared 0 bases from V and 3 bases from J, leaving 6 bases between. Germline V gene sequence: CDR1 LGHDT, CDR2 YNNKEL (reference sequence). The CDR3 is 15 residues long. The CDR3 DNA reads as TGTGCCAGCAGCCAAGACAGGATCTATAATTCACCCCTCCACTTT. This sequence encodes CASSQDRIYNSPLHF.

V is TRBV6-2 or TRBV6-3 and J is TRBJ2-7; 10 nucleotides line up with TRBD2. The V segment lost 2 bases and the J segment 4 bases; nucleotides outside the gene matches: 11. The CDR3 loop spans 17 amino acids. Germline values: CDR1 MNHEY, CDR2 SVGEGT. CDR3 sequence reads: CASSYQGGLAGDYEQYF. CDR3 in DNA: TGTGCCAGCAGTTACCAGGGCGGTCTAGCGGGAGATTACGAGCAGTACTTC.

This clone has just a few counts. J is TRBJ1-5 and V is TRBV30, with 8 bases matching TRBD1. From germline, CDR1 is GTSNPN and CDR2 SVGIG (reference sequence). The CDR3 spans 15 residues. V lost 1 base, J lost 7 bases, and 9 bases stayed unmatched. CDR3 coding DNA: TGTGCCTGGAGTGGTCATTTGACAGGGGTCCAGCCCCAGCATTTT. Residues: CAWSGHLTGVQPQHF.

This chain connects TRBV6-1 to TRBJ2-1; 7 nucleotides agree with TRBD2. After removal of 1 base from V and 0 bases from J, the junction contained 6 bases not matched to a gene. The CDR3 has 17 amino acids. Germline V CDR1 and CDR2: MNHNS, SASEGT. CDR3 coding DNA: TGTGCCAGCAGTGAAGAGGTCTGGACTAGCTCCTACAATGAGCAGTTCTTC. Translating gives CASSEEVWTSSYNEQFF.

The V call is TRBV7-3, the J call TRBJ1-6; D is unclear. This CDR3 is 15 amino acids long. Germline V gene sequence: CDR1 SGHTA, CDR2 FQGTGA. V lost 0 bases to trimming and J lost 7 bases, with 10 bases between them. In nucleotides, the CDR3 is TGTGCCAGCAGCTTAACCCATGGCTCAAATTCACCCCTCCACTTT. Its translation is CASSLTHGSNSPLHF.

The DNA of the CDR3 is TGTGCCTGCGGGACTAGCGGGAGGGTTGATACGCAGTATTTT. The encoded protein is CACGTSGRVDTQYF. The genes are TRBV30 and TRBJ2-3; TRBD2 agrees at 16 bases. V dropped 6 bases and J dropped 6; count of bases not matched to a gene: 3. Germline values: CDR1 GTSNPN, CDR2 SVGIG (reference sequence). The CDR3 is made up of 14 amino acids. Variable domain in full (rest from reference TRBV30 and TRBJ2-3): SQTIHQWPATLVQPVGSPLSLECTVEGTSNPNLYWYRQAAGRGLQLLFYSVGIGQISSEVPQNLSASRPQDRQFILSSKKLLLSDSGFYLCACGTSGRVDTQYFGPGTRLTVL.

The chain is built from TRBV6-1 and TRBJ2-1, with D possibly being TRBD1 (5 bases). Deletions cut 1 base from V and 6 bases from J, with 10 bases between. CDR3 size: 14 residues. Germline V gene data show CDR1 as MNHNS and CDR2 as SASEGT. The CDR3 protein is CASSEDRISNEQFF. The CDR3 DNA follows: TGTGCCAGCAGTGAAGACAGGATCAGCAATGAGCAGTTCTTC.

The chain recombines TRBV2 with TRBJ1-2; the match to TRBD1 covers 10 bases. The CDR3 runs 17 residues. CDR1 and CDR2 from the germline V gene are SNHLY and FYNNEI. V dropped 9 bases and J dropped 4; count of bases not matched to a gene: 17. CDR3 protein: CARPAGGQGFSVYGYTF. The CDR3 coding sequence is TGTGCCAGACCCGCGGGGGGACAGGGGTTTTCTGTCTATGGCTACACCTTC.